This T cell receptor beta chain was retrieved from a study of response to subunit inactivated influenza vaccine (dated by TCRdb to 2016 to 2018). Regarding the complete study: The study used deep quantitative T cell receptor repertoire profiling to track responses to a trivalent subunit inactivated influenza vaccine.

Receptor libraries were prepared by RT-PCR. TCRdb shows the sequencer as Illumina HiSeq 2500. The public reads were reprocessed in TCRdb via fastp at Q25 and MiXCR, keeping in-frame beta chains. Records with the same CDR3 protein are collapsed into one entry carrying the most frequent genes and DNA. For this sample there are roughly 670,000 distinct CDR3 sequences; around 15% appear just once. The ten largest clones take up about 7.4% of the sample. This clonotype was seen more than once but under ten times. The antigen it recognizes is unknown. No much larger clonotype is one base removed from it; base qualities were not supplied. From the cysteine through the phenylalanine, the CDR3 covers 17 amino acids. Of all the DNA, just the CDR3 is kept, 51 bases in frame from base 1. Trimming costs V 4 bases and J 0 bases, and their ends lie 20 bases apart. According to the germline V gene (reference sequence), CDR1 reads DFQATT and CDR2 reads SNEGSKA.

On the study overall, not on this receptor specifically: The authors proposed that each seasonal influenza vaccination may bring in only a limited number of new T cells.

The V and J genes are TRBV20-1 and TRBJ2-3; TRBD2 might be the D gene, on 6 matching bases. The receptor was isolated from a middle-aged man who received an inactivated influenza vaccine. Donor details come from another sample of the same person, matched by shared clones. The sequencing here drew on PBMCs from blood, taken 14 to 15 days before vaccination. The CDR3 in this case is CSATKITGTDSTDTQYF. The nucleotides are TGCAGTGCTACAAAAATTACCGGGACTGATAGCACAGATACGCAGTATTTT.